The sequence of this T cell receptor beta chain was determined in a study of identical twins (dated by TCRdb to between 2015 and 2016). Notes on the research overall: To test whether fetal clonotypes persist, the study used deep sequencing on TCR alpha and beta repertoires from monozygotic twins, unrelated adults of various ages, and cord blood. Replicate twin experiments were performed at different times using different library preparation protocols to rule out contamination.

To note about this clonotype: Its antigen is unknown. No clone much larger than this one lies a single base away; base qualities are absent.

The germline ends are 10 bases apart after V is trimmed by 0 bases and J by 7 bases. Measured from the cysteine to the phenylalanine, the CDR3 is 14 residues long. Just CDR3 DNA is preserved here, 42 bases in frame from base 1. Reading the germline V gene (reference sequence) gives CDR1 DFQATT and CDR2 SNEGSKA. What the work shows at the level of the full study, not this receptor alone: Because the same donors could not be followed over many years, the conclusions relied on cross-sectional statistical analysis. The excess sharing between twins in beta out-of-frame sequences was weaker because fewer shared sequences reduced the signal-to-noise ratio. Abundant cord blood beta clonotypes carried fewer insertions; young adult naive repertoires showed a weaker similar trend, while memory repertoires showed none. Recombination models systematically underestimated out-of-frame TCR alpha sharing in monozygotic twins but agreed with sharing between unrelated individuals. Invariant T cells such as MAIT and iNKT could partly confound zero-insertion analyses, although diverse VJ usage argued against such confounding for most clonotypes. Compared with coincidental sharing between unrelated individuals, out-of-frame TCR alpha sequences shared between twins showed an excess of sequences with low generation probability.

Every donor was a healthy Caucasian. The twin cohort comprised three pairs of female monozygotic twins, all aged about 18 to 30 years. RNA for TCR libraries was isolated from peripheral blood mononuclear cells. The library was generated by 5' RACE. Sequencing was carried out with an Illumina HiSeq 2000. A universal primer binding site was introduced by template switching, and a unique molecular identifier was present in the final cDNA, enabling accurate counting of TCR cDNA molecules. First-strand cDNA for TCR alpha and beta chains was synthesized from specific primers in the conserved constant-segment region. To control for contamination, each cDNA library was double barcoded with a SMART-Mk sample barcode plus Illumina barcodes. TruSeq adapter sequences along with Illumina sample barcodes were introduced in two successive PCR steps. The Illumina HiSeq platform was used with custom primers to sequence TCR alpha and beta cDNA libraries. For the original study's pipeline: MiGEC was used to process raw reads and extract unique molecular identifiers, and MiXCR was used to find CDR3 positions. For each individual, recombination models were inferred using an EM algorithm with the repgenHMM and IGoR tools. Shared clonotypes were analyzed with the tcR package in R, and sharing was normalized by the product of cloneset sizes. To study raw recombination free of thymic and clonal selection effects, out-of-frame nonproductive sequences were analyzed. TCRdb reprocessed the public reads (quality trimming at Q25 with fastp, clone calling with MiXCR) and kept in-frame beta chains. Records with the same CDR3 protein are collapsed into one entry carrying the most frequent genes and DNA. TCRdb, not the original authors, processed these V and J calls. The sample records fewer than 900,000 distinct CDR3 sequences, roughly 20% of which are singletons. Jointly, the top ten make up less than 15% of the sample.

Another study also made use of these data, one on T cells expressing NK-cell markers. Per that second paper: TCR beta-chain repertoires were profiled in sorted CD3+CD56+NKG2C+, CD3+CD56+NKG2C- and CD3+CD56-NKG2C+ T-cell subsets from seven or eight donors. Among the eight sequenced donors, seven were HCMV-seropositive and one was HCMV-seronegative. In several experiments an anti-gammadeltaTCR antibody was added to restrict sorting to alphabetaTCR-expressing T cells. In a handful of donors, the dominant CD3+CD56+NKG2C+ clonotypes ranked among the top 10 CD8+ clonotypes, making up about 1.0-8% of CD8+ T cells. Those dominant clonotypes were again the most abundant among CD3+CD56-NKG2C+ cells in a handful of donors, at roughly 25-60.1%. Whether the expanded NKG2C-expressing T cell clones were specific for HCMV antigens remained unclear. Randomly selected healthy volunteers, three men and five women, were used as the eight sequenced donors. HCMV-specific IgG was detected in serum with a commercial ELISA kit to determine HCMV serostatus. For several donors, bulk peripheral blood T-cell repertoires were also sequenced from unsorted PBMC. MIGEC was used to demultiplex reads and group the reads by UMI, and MiTCR was used to assemble and quantify clonotypes. To exclude erroneous sequences, any TCR cDNA sequence not supported by at least two reads was discarded. The tcR package was used for downstream repertoire analysis, and clonotypes were matched across fractions by CDR3 nucleotide sequence plus V segment. VDJmatch was used to annotate antigen specificity against VDJdb, with one amino acid substitution allowed in CDR3.

The chain couples TRBV20-1 to TRBJ1-6; no D segment can be confidently identified. The receptor's source is a woman younger than 30 in good health. Source material: PBMCs. The nucleotide sequence is TGCAGTGCTAGAGAGGGATTAGCCAATTCACCCCTCCACTTT. This gives the protein CSAREGLANSPLHF.